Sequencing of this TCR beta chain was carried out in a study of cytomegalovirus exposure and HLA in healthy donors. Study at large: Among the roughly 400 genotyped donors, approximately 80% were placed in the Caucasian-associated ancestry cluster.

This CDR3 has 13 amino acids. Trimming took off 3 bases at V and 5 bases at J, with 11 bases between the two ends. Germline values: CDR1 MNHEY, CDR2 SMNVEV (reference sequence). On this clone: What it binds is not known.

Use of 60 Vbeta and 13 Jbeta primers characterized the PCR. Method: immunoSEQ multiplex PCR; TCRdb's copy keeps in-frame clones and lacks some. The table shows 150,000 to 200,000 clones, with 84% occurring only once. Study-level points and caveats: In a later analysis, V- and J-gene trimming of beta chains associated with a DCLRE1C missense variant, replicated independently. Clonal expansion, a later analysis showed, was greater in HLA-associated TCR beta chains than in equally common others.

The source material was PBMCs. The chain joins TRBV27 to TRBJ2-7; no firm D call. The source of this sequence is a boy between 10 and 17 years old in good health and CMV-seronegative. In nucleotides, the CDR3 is TGTGCCAGCAGTTTGCAGGTCCCAGACGAGCAGTACTTC. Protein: CASSLQVPDEQYF.